The source of this T cell receptor (beta chain) is a study of T cells after yellow fever vaccination. Turning to the study itself: Any fraction with a low cell number was prepared using SMART-Seq v4 Ultra Low Input.

In this sample, this clonotype turned up many times. The CDR3 consists of 17 residues. Germline V gene lookup returns CDR1 DFQATT and CDR2 SNEGSKA (reference sequence). J lost 4 bases, V lost 1 base, and 8 bases had no gene match. TCRdb processed the 5' RACE reads anew with MiXCR; each CDR3 protein has one entry. There are 350,000 to 450,000 distinct CDR3 sequences in the sample; 15% to 20% occur only once, and roughly a sixth lies in the top ten. The sequences come from PBMCs, collected before the yellow fever booster vaccination. The TCR sequence derives from a man aged 18 to 30 who received the YFV17D yellow fever vaccine. This chain connects TRBV20-1 to TRBJ2-5, with 14 nucleotides matching TRBD2. CDR3 DNA sequence: TGCAGTGCTAGAGCCCTGACTAGCGGGGGGGCCGGAGAGACCCAGTACTTC. Encoded protein: CSARALTSGGAGETQYF.